The clone carrying this TCR beta chain was observed a few times. No antigen is known for it. This record comes from a study of beta chain features in type 1 diabetes. Overall study: Sorted cell examination encompassed under 130 million cells across all samples.

What was sequenced were expressed TCRB transcripts, since all of the isolated RNA had been reverse transcribed. Sequencing was performed with immunoSEQ multiplex PCR; in TCRdb, only in-frame clones are kept and a portion is missing. The sample includes around 260,000 clones, about 23% of them seen just once. Broader study findings: The question of HLA type influencing TCRB rearrangement was one that remained unresolved here. All four CD4+ subsets from Type 1 diabetes patients carried moderately but significantly shorter TCRB CDR3s.

The source is a woman in her 30s with type 1 diabetes. What was sequenced was naive CD4+ T cells from blood.

The CDR3 nucleotides are TGTGCCTGGAGTGGGGGACAGGGTGGAAACACCATATATTTT. Its protein product is CAWSGGQGGNTIYF. This chain joins TRBV30 and TRBJ1-3; 9 nucleotides line up with TRBD1. CDR1 is GTSNPN, CDR2 SVGIG, per germline (reference sequence). This CDR3 contains 14 residues. Trimming cost V 1 base and J 3 bases; bases outside gene matches: 1. Filled out from reference TRBV30 and TRBJ1-3, the complete variable domain reads SQTIHQWPATLVQPVGSPLSLECTVEGTSNPNLYWYRQAAGRGLQLLFYSVGIGQISSEVPQNLSASRPQDRQFILSSKKLLLSDSGFYLCAWSGGQGGNTIYFGEGSWLTVV.